This T cell receptor beta chain was sequenced for a study of blood T cell repertoires in COVID-19. Background on the study: There were acute and convalescent COVID-19 samples, and they came from the United States, Italy and Spain.

Data came from immunoSEQ multiplex PCR; TCRdb stores just in-frame clones and leaves some out. The repertoire holds 200,000 to 300,000 clones, with approximately 86% as singletons. This receptor was obtained from a woman between 18 and 30 years old who had recovered from COVID-19. The specimen sequenced was PBMCs or T cells enriched from blood (not recorded which).

Written as DNA, the CDR3 is TGTGCCAGCAGCTTTTTAGCCGGAACAGGTGCCCTCTATGGCTACACCTTC. Translating it yields CASSFLAGTGALYGYTF. The chain has TRBV5-4 and TRBJ1-2; a weak D match, TRBD1 (5 bases). V gave up 2 bases and J gave up 4 bases, with 21 bases separating them. The CDR3 runs to 17 residues. Per the germline V gene, CDR1 is SGHNT and CDR2 is YYREEE (reference sequence).